A single sample gave rise to the 7 T cell receptor beta chains below, sequenced in a study of metastatic and nonmetastatic thyroid tumors. Patients were all untreated before their thyroid surgery. TCRdb redid the clone calls on the PCR reads using MiXCR. The table includes some 22,000 clones, about 20% detected once. Material: tumor tissue. These receptor sequences come from a female donor with papillary thyroid cancer or a benign thyroid nodule (not recorded which). Some clones in this sample may be carry-over from other donors' samples.

This clone was counted at least ten times. The chain links TRBV20-1 to TRBJ1-4; D unclear. V was clipped by 4 bases and J by 5 bases, with 23 bases between them. The CDR3 has 17 amino acids. Germline V gene sequence: CDR1 DFQATT, CDR2 SNEGSKA (reference sequence). The CDR3 sequence: CSATKDGSTIQNEKLFF. For the CDR3, the DNA is TGCAGTGCTACTAAGGACGGCTCAACAATACAGAATGAAAAACTGTTTTTT.

This clone was observed a handful of times. J is TRBJ2-2 and V is TRBV5-1, with 7 nucleotides matching TRBD2. The CDR3 runs to 14 residues. The germline gives CDR1 SGHRS, CDR2 YFSETQ. V was clipped by 4 bases and J by 7 bases; unmatched bases: 7. The CDR3, as DNA: TGCGCCAGCAGCGCGGGAGTGGGAGGCGGGGAGCTGTTTTTT. Its protein is CASSAGVGGGELFF.

This chain connects TRBV24-1 to TRBJ2-3; D is ambiguous. V dropped 0 bases and J dropped 0 bases, with 3 bases sitting between them. The CDR3 length is 14 residues. Germline V lookup: CDR1 KGHDR, CDR2 SFDVKD. This CDR3 reads CATSDLGSTDTQYF. CDR3 in DNA: TGTGCCACCAGTGATTTGGGGAGCACAGATACGCAGTATTTT.

This clone has just a few counts. V and J are TRBV19 and TRBJ1-1, with D perhaps TRBD1 (5 bases). The CDR3 loop spans 15 amino acids. Trimming took off 8 bases at V and 1 base at J, with 17 bases between the two ends. Germline CDR1 and CDR2: LNHDA and SQIVND (reference sequence). This chain's CDR3 is CASRLQGGGNTEAFF. DNA for the CDR3: TGTGCCAGTCGGCTTCAGGGCGGGGGGAACACTGAAGCTTTCTTT.

A word on this clone: One junction end does not reproduce the germline sequence, and a read error may be involved. In nucleotides, the CDR3 is TGCGCCTGGATATGGCCAGGGGGTCAGCCCCAGCATTTT. The encoded protein is CAWIWPGGQPQHF. The chain links TRBV14 to TRBJ1-5; 7 nucleotides line up with TRBD1. This CDR3 spans 13 amino acids. The germline V gene encodes CDR1 SGHDN and CDR2 FVKESK. The full variable domain, with the rest looked up from reference TRBV14 and TRBJ1-5, is EAGVTQFPSHSVIEKGQTVTLRCDPISGHDNLYWYRRVMGKEIKFLLHFVKESKQDESGMPNNRFLAERTGGTYSTLKVQPAELEDSGVYFCAWIWPGGQPQHFGDGTRLSIL.

This clone is medium-sized within its sample. The chain recombines TRBV6-1 with TRBJ2-3; TRBD2 might be the D (6 bases). In germline, CDR1 is MNHNS, CDR2 SASEGT. The CDR3 consists of 18 residues. The ends were cut back, 5 bases at V and 0 bases at J, with 21 bases in the middle. CDR3 bases: TGTGCCAGCAGTCGAAGGGACTGGGTAGGAAGTAGCACAGATACGCAGTATTTT. It translates to CASSRRDWVGSSTDTQYF.

This clone was counted at least ten times. The J gene is TRBJ1-1, the V gene TRBV5-4; 7 nucleotides match TRBD1. This CDR3 has 15 residues. CDR1 is SGHNT and CDR2 is YYREEE in the germline V gene (reference sequence). V gave up 4 bases and J gave up 3 bases; unmatched junction bases: 9. CDR3 residues: CASSGHQGVDTEAFF. The CDR3 DNA follows: TGTGCCAGCAGCGGACATCAGGGGGTGGACACTGAAGCTTTCTTT. Variable domain in full (rest from reference TRBV5-4 and TRBJ1-1): ETGVTQSPTHLIKTRGQQVTLRCSSQSGHNTVSWYQQALGQGPQFIFQYYREEENGRGNFPPRFSGLQFPNYSSELNVNALELDDSALYLCASSGHQGVDTEAFFGQGTRLTVV.